The 25 T cell receptor beta chains in this list originate from one sample, sequenced in a study of blood T cell repertoires in COVID-19. Here immunoSEQ multiplex PCR was the method, and the copy in TCRdb shows in-frame clones only, minus some. In the table there are around 21,000 clones, 84% of which are singletons. Input material: peripheral blood. These TCRs come from a man aged 35 to 55 with acute or convalescent COVID-19.

The V and J genes are TRBV2 and TRBJ1-2; 9 nucleotides match TRBD1. Germline V lookup: CDR1 SNHLY, CDR2 FYNNEI. The CDR3 is made up of 16 amino acids. The junction had 9 bases not matched to a gene; V was cut back by 5 bases and J by 2 bases. CDR3 residues: CASSPSGTGLNYGYTF. CDR3 bases: TGTGCCAGCAGTCCCAGTGGGACAGGGCTAAACTATGGCTACACCTTC. The full variable domain, completed using reference TRBV2 and TRBJ1-2, is EPEVTQTPSHQVTQMGQEVILRCVPISNHLYFYWYRQILGQKVEFLVSFYNNEISEKSEIFDDQFSVERPDGSNFTLKIRSTKLEDSAMYFCASSPSGTGLNYGYTFGSGTRLTVV.

This chain connects TRBV7-2 to TRBJ1-1; a possible D gene is TRBD1 (5 bases). There are 16 residues in the CDR3. The germline V and J ends were trimmed by 6 bases and 0 bases, with 17 bases remaining between them. The V gene's germline CDR1 is SGHTA and CDR2 FQGNSA. The CDR3 DNA reads as TGTGCCAGCAGAGTCAAACTGGGGGACTTGAACACTGAAGCTTTCTTT. This encodes CASRVKLGDLNTEAFF.

This clone was recorded once. The chain combines TRBV5-4 with TRBJ1-1; D is perhaps TRBD1 (5 bases). V lost 0 bases, J lost 2 bases, and 8 bases lay in between. Germline loops: CDR1 SGHNT, CDR2 YYREEE (reference sequence). The CDR3 is made up of 14 amino acids. The CDR3 sequence: CASSLGRANTEAFF. CDR3 nucleotides: TGTGCCAGCAGCTTGGGCAGGGCCAACACTGAAGCTTTCTTT. The full variable domain, rest sourced from reference TRBV5-4 and TRBJ1-1, is ETGVTQSPTHLIKTRGQQVTLRCSSQSGHNTVSWYQQALGQGPQFIFQYYREEENGRGNFPPRFSGLQFPNYSSELNVNALELDDSALYLCASSLGRANTEAFFGQGTRLTVV.

The rearrangement links TRBV7-6 to TRBJ1-1, with a weak D call TRBD1 (5 bases). Looked up from germline, CDR1 is SGHVS and CDR2 is FNYEAQ. CDR3 length: 14 amino acids. V lost 0 bases to trimming and J lost 2 bases, with 7 bases between them. DNA for the CDR3: TGTGCCAGCAGCTTAGCGGGGGGAAACACTGAAGCTTTCTTT. It translates to CASSLAGGNTEAFF.

The chain has TRBV7-9 and TRBJ2-3; D is possibly TRBD2 (5 bases). V was clipped by 3 bases and J by 2 bases, with 15 bases between them. The CDR3 sequence is 16 residues long. Germline CDR1 and CDR2: SEHNR and FQNEAQ (reference sequence). The chain's CDR3 is CASSFQSGSSTDTQYF. The CDR3 DNA is TGTGCCAGCAGCTTTCAATCGGGGAGTTCCACAGATACGCAGTATTTT.

This clone was seen only once. The chain links TRBV10-1 to TRBJ2-7; 7 bases fit TRBD2. Germline CDR1 is WNHNN and CDR2 is SYGVQD (reference sequence). The CDR3 is 14 residues long. With V trimmed by 4 bases and J by 0 bases, 3 bases remained unmatched. The CDR3 DNA reads as TGCGCCAGCAGTGTCGGCGGGAGCTCCTACGAGCAGTACTTC. It is translated as CASSVGGSSYEQYF.

The V call is TRBV5-1, the J call TRBJ1-1; D is unresolved. CDR1 and CDR2 from the germline V gene are SGHRS and YFSETQ. The CDR3 is made up of 14 amino acids. Trimming cost V 1 base and J 1 base, with 8 bases left between them. DNA for the CDR3: TGCGCCAGCAGCTTGTATCGCGGGAACACTGAAGCTTTCTTT. Residues: CASSLYRGNTEAFF.

This chain connects TRBV19 to TRBJ2-1; 9 nucleotides match TRBD2. The V and J ends lost 5 bases and 2 bases, in that order; junction bases with no gene match: 4. The CDR3 has 15 amino acids. Germline V gives CDR1 LNHDA, CDR2 SQIVND (reference sequence). CDR3 nucleotides: TGTGCCAGTAGTTTAGCGGGAGACACCTACAATGAGCAGTTCTTC. Its translation: CASSLAGDTYNEQFF.

The V call is TRBV5-1, the J call TRBJ2-3, with D uncertain. CDR3 size: 15 residues. Germline CDR1 and CDR2: SGHRS and YFSETQ. The ends were cut back, 1 base at V and 6 bases at J, with 15 bases in the middle. CDR3 sequence: CASSLNKLRADTQYF. CDR3 coding DNA: TGCGCCAGCAGCTTGAACAAACTCCGAGCGGATACGCAGTATTTT.

This chain uses TRBV19 with TRBJ1-2; D is uncertain. V was pared by 2 bases and J by 4 bases, with 8 bases between. Germline V gene data show CDR1 as LNHDA and CDR2 as SQIVND (reference sequence). This CDR3 is 13 amino acids long. CDR3 coding DNA: TGTGCCAGTAGTATATCGGGAACCTATGGCTACACCTTC. Translation gives CASSISGTYGYTF. Using reference TRBV19 and TRBJ1-2 for the parts outside the CDR3, the full variable domain is DGGITQSPKYLFRKEGQNVTLSCEQNLNHDAMYWYRQDPGQGLRLIYYSQIVNDFQKGDIAEGYSVSREKKESFPLTVTSAQKNPTAFYLCASSISGTYGYTFGSGTRLTVV.

This clone was found a few times. The chain has TRBV7-8 and TRBJ1-6; D is perhaps TRBD1 (6 bases). In germline, CDR1 is SGHVS, CDR2 FQNEAQ. The CDR3 is 14 amino acids. Deletions cut 5 bases from V and 4 bases from J, with 9 bases between. The CDR3 reads CASSMTGYNSPLHF. The CDR3 DNA reads TGTGCCAGCAGCATGACAGGATATAATTCACCCCTCCACTTT.

The genes are TRBV10-1 and TRBJ2-3, with D hard to call. This CDR3 is 14 amino acids long. Germline lookup yields CDR1 WNHNN and CDR2 SYGVQD (reference sequence). V dropped 6 bases and J dropped 0 bases, with 10 bases sitting between them. Here the CDR3 reads CASRPGGSTDTQYF. The CDR3 nucleotides read TGCGCCAGCAGACCTGGCGGTAGCACAGATACGCAGTATTTT.

The genes are TRBV5-1 and TRBJ2-1, with 11 bases aligning to TRBD2. V trimming: 3 bases; J trimming: 5 bases; junction bases outside the gene matches: 1. This CDR3 region has 14 residues. CDR1 and CDR2 (germline): SGHRS, YFSETQ. The DNA for the CDR3 is TGCGCCAGCAGCTCGACTAGCGGGAACAATGAGCAGTTCTTC. Its protein product is CASSSTSGNNEQFF.

The rearrangement joins TRBV5-4 to TRBJ2-3, with 8 nucleotides matching TRBD2. Germline trimming cut 4 bases from V and 0 bases from J; bases unmatched to any gene: 13. The CDR3 totals 18 residues. Germline V lookup: CDR1 SGHNT, CDR2 YYREEE (reference sequence). CDR3 coding DNA: TGTGCCAGCAGCGGCAGGGCTAGCGGGCCTTCTAGCACAGATACGCAGTATTTT. Protein: CASSGRASGPSSTDTQYF.

In its sample, this clone was seen a few times. This chain links TRBV5-4 with TRBJ2-3; 11 nucleotides line up with TRBD1. Germline V CDR1 and CDR2: SGHNT, YYREEE (reference sequence). The ends lost 4 bases at V and 3 bases at J; junction bases unmatched: 4. The CDR3 has 15 residues. CDR3 DNA: TGTGCCAGCAGCCTGGACAGGGGGCAGACAGATACGCAGTATTTT. This sequence encodes CASSLDRGQTDTQYF.

The V call is TRBV11-3, the J call TRBJ1-5; the match to TRBD1 covers 8 bases. This CDR3 has 12 residues. With V trimmed by 9 bases and J by 6 bases, 4 bases remained unmatched. Germline values: CDR1 SGHNT, CDR2 YENEEA. The CDR3 nucleotides read TGTGCCAGTGTAGACAGGGGTCAGCCCCAGCATTTT. Amino acids: CASVDRGQPQHF.

The chain combines TRBV9 with TRBJ1-1; 10 positions agree with TRBD1. CDR1 SGDLS and CDR2 YYNGEE come from the germline V gene. The ends lost 4 bases at V and 2 bases at J; junction bases unmatched: 14. This CDR3 region has 18 residues. DNA of the CDR3: TGTGCCAGCAGCCCTTGGACAGGGAGGACAGGGGGAAACACTGAAGCTTTCTTT. It specifies CASSPWTGRTGGNTEAFF.

This clone appeared a single time. V and J are TRBV6-1 and TRBJ1-2, with 8 positions matching TRBD1. Germline CDR1 MNHNS, CDR2 SASEGT. This CDR3 has 18 residues. Unmatched junction bases numbered 13, after V lost 3 bases and J lost 1 base. CDR3 coding DNA: TGTGCCAGCAGTGAGAGGGGGACAGGTTGGGAGCTTAACTATGGCTACACCTTC. Translating gives CASSERGTGWELNYGYTF.

This sequence joins TRBV7-8 and TRBJ1-5; the match to TRBD1 covers 7 bases. The germline V gene encodes CDR1 SGHVS and CDR2 FQNEAQ. This CDR3 contains 14 residues. With 3 bases clipped from V and 7 bases from J, the junction kept 6 bases outside the gene matches. The CDR3 is CASSLTGYDQPQHF. CDR3 bases: TGTGCCAGCAGCTTGACAGGGTATGACCAGCCCCAGCATTTT.

The CDR3 DNA reads TGTGCCAGTAGCGAGCCACAGGTGATTAATGAAAAACTGTTTTTT. It codes for CASSEPQVINEKLFF. The chain employs TRBV19 and TRBJ1-4; TRBD1 might be the D (5 bases). V was cut by 6 bases and J by 4 bases, with 15 bases left in between. This CDR3 is built from 15 residues. Germline V lookup: CDR1 LNHDA, CDR2 SQIVND (reference sequence).

The chain links TRBV27 to TRBJ2-1; TRBD2 aligns across 9 bases. The V and J ends lost 4 bases and 5 bases, in that order; junction bases with no gene match: 15. The germline CDR1 and CDR2 sequences are MNHEY and SMNVEV (reference sequence). The CDR3 has 18 residues. The CDR3 region is CASSSGTSSFRRHNEQFF. CDR3 coding DNA: TGTGCCAGCAGTTCCGGGACTAGCTCGTTCCGGAGACACAATGAGCAGTTCTTC.

The V call is TRBV2, the J call TRBJ1-3, with 7 bases fitting TRBD1. This CDR3 contains 14 residues. CDR1 and CDR2 from the germline V gene are SNHLY and FYNNEI. The V gene end was trimmed by 9 bases and the J gene end by 1 base; junction bases not matched to a gene: 6. In DNA form, the CDR3 reads TGTGCCAGTGGGACAGTAAATTCTGGAAACACCATATATTTT. It translates to CASGTVNSGNTIYF.

The rearrangement uses TRBV18 and TRBJ1-1, with 11 bases fitting TRBD1. The CDR3 sequence is 14 residues long. The germline CDR1 and CDR2 sequences are KGHSH and LQKENI. The J segment lost 4 bases and the V segment lost 8 bases, leaving 6 bases of the junction unmatched. CDR3 amino acids: CASASGTGGTEAFF. Written as DNA, the CDR3 is TGTGCCAGCGCCTCCGGGACAGGGGGCACTGAAGCTTTCTTT.

The chain has TRBV5-1 and TRBJ1-5; D is unclear. V dropped 1 base and J dropped 9 bases, with 14 bases sitting between them. Germline V gene data show CDR1 as SGHRS and CDR2 as YFSETQ. This CDR3 spans 14 amino acids. Here the CDR3 DNA reads TGCGCCAGCAGCTTGCAGGCAGTCCATCGGCCCCAGCATTTT. This encodes CASSLQAVHRPQHF.

The V gene is TRBV2, the J gene TRBJ2-3; 8 positions match TRBD2. The CDR3 runs to 16 residues. Germline CDR1 SNHLY, CDR2 FYNNEI. Trimming cost V 8 bases and J 2 bases; bases outside gene matches: 12. CDR3 loop: CASLKGLAGNTDTQYF. The DNA of the CDR3 is TGTGCCAGCCTGAAGGGATTAGCGGGAAACACAGATACGCAGTATTTT.